Shown below are 28 T cell receptor beta chains from a single sample sequenced in a study of PD-1 blockade in classical Hodgkin lymphoma. Every patient relapsed after autologous stem cell transplantation, and brentuximab vedotin exposure varied. From thawed PBMCs, magnetic negative selection was used to isolate the CD8+ T cells. Libraries were prepared by immunoSEQ multiplex PCR; TCRdb keeps only in-frame clonotypes and omits some of them. The table has about 7,900 clones, 86% seen once. Sequences were derived from CD8+ T cells from blood, sampled at baseline. The receptors here all came from a human donor with classical Hodgkin lymphoma.

The genes are TRBV7-8 and TRBJ1-5, with 9 bases aligning to TRBD1. Losses at the gene ends were 0 bases for V and 6 bases for J; bases not matched to a gene: 6. The CDR3 has 16 amino acids. Germline CDR1 SGHVS, CDR2 FQNEAQ. The CDR3 here is CASSLAWGQGSQPQHF. The CDR3 DNA sequence: TGTGCCAGCAGCTTAGCTTGGGGACAGGGATCTCAGCCCCAGCATTTT.

The V gene is TRBV2, the J gene TRBJ2-7; 9 bases are shared with TRBD1. V lost 7 bases to trimming and J lost 7 bases; unmatched junction nucleotides: 11. This CDR3 contains 14 residues. Germline-derived CDR1 and CDR2 are SNHLY and FYNNEI. CDR3 sequence: CASTHRDRAWEQYF. The CDR3 DNA reads TGTGCCAGCACCCACCGGGACAGGGCATGGGAGCAGTACTTC.

J is TRBJ1-4 and V is TRBV5-6; possible D gene TRBD1, 6 bases. The CDR3 has 15 residues. Trimming left V 0 bases short and J 4 bases short, with 10 bases between. Germline CDR1 reads SGHDT; CDR2 reads YYEEEE. The CDR3 here is CASSLAGALNEKLFF. CDR3 sequence (DNA): TGTGCCAGCAGCTTGGCGGGGGCGCTTAATGAAAAACTGTTTTTT.

J is TRBJ2-4 and V is TRBV28; 12 nucleotides align to TRBD2. J was trimmed by 8 bases and V by 6 bases; bases with no gene match: 8. The CDR3 runs 15 residues. CDR1 and CDR2 (germline): MDHEN, SYDVKM. The CDR3 sequence is CASRSSSGRGDIQYF. CDR3 sequence (DNA): TGTGCCAGCAGGAGCTCTAGCGGGAGGGGGGACATTCAGTACTTC.

The V and J genes are TRBV7-2 and TRBJ2-1, with 12 bases aligning to TRBD2. The CDR3 is made up of 15 amino acids. The germline V gene encodes CDR1 SGHTA and CDR2 FQGNSA. V shed 5 bases, J shed 4 bases, and the junction held 3 bases outside the gene matches. The CDR3 nucleotides are TGTGCCAGCAGCCCCGGACTAGCGGGGTACAATGAGCAGTTCTTC. It is translated as CASSPGLAGYNEQFF.

CDR3: CASSLLGPENIQYF. DNA of the CDR3: TGTGCCAGCAGCTTACTAGGGCCAGAAAACATTCAGTACTTC. The J gene is TRBJ2-4, the V gene TRBV7-6, with D hard to call. This CDR3 is built from 14 residues. The germline V gene encodes CDR1 SGHVS and CDR2 FNYEAQ. Trimming left V 2 bases short and J 5 bases short, with 10 bases between.

V and J are TRBV7-8 and TRBJ2-7; D uncertain. CDR1 is SGHVS and CDR2 is FQNEAQ in the germline V gene. This CDR3 is built from 13 residues. Trimming shortened V by 5 bases and J by 3 bases, and 11 bases separated the two germline ends. This CDR3 reads CASSKARLYEQYF. CDR3 DNA: TGTGCCAGCAGCAAGGCCCGTCTCTACGAGCAGTACTTC.

Concerning this clone itself: This sample includes further DNA sequences coding for the same CDR3. CDR3 protein: CASSLVVGGSYEQYF. As DNA, the CDR3 is TGTGCCAGCAGCTTAGTGGTGGGAGGTTCCTACGAGCAGTACTTC. The V gene is TRBV11-2, the J gene TRBJ2-7, with D perhaps matching TRBD2 (6 bases). V was trimmed by 1 base and J by 1 base, leaving 11 bases between them. The CDR3 runs 15 residues. The germline V gene has CDR1 SGHAT and CDR2 FQNNGV.

The V call is TRBV27, the J call TRBJ2-2; D uncertain. The germline V and J ends were trimmed by 2 bases and 7 bases, with 11 bases remaining between them. Germline-derived CDR1 and CDR2 are MNHEY and SMNVEV (reference sequence). There are 14 residues in the CDR3. CDR3 region: CASSLVGYGGELFF. The CDR3 DNA is TGTGCCAGCAGTTTAGTGGGGTATGGCGGGGAGCTGTTTTTT.

The V call is TRBV29-1, the J call TRBJ2-2; D is possibly TRBD2 (5 bases). CDR3 length: 11 amino acids. V was shortened by 3 bases and J by 6 bases, with 5 bases between the two germline ends. Germline CDR1 is SQVTM and CDR2 is ANQGSEA. In DNA form, the CDR3 reads TGCAGCGTTGACGGGGCCGGGGAGCTGTTTTTT. Amino acid sequence: CSVDGAGELFF.

This chain uses TRBV7-9 with TRBJ2-5; 9 bases are shared with TRBD1. The V gene's germline CDR1 is SEHNR and CDR2 FQNEAQ (reference sequence). Unmatched junction bases numbered 4, after V lost 4 bases and J lost 4 bases. The CDR3 is made up of 14 amino acids. The CDR3 is CASSSGQGRETQYF. The CDR3 DNA follows: TGTGCCAGCAGCTCGGGACAGGGCAGAGAGACCCAGTACTTC.

The chain carries TRBV6-1 and TRBJ1-1, with a tentative D call TRBD1 (5 bases). The germline CDR1 and CDR2 sequences are MNHNS and SASEGT. The CDR3 runs to 12 residues. V lost 6 bases and J lost 4, with 9 bases in between. CDR3 coding DNA: TGTGCCAGCAGCGCCGACAGCACTGAAGCTTTCTTT. Translating it yields CASSADSTEAFF.

The chain employs TRBV19 and TRBJ2-1; unclear D gene. Germline V gene data show CDR1 as LNHDA and CDR2 as SQIVND (reference sequence). The CDR3 totals 14 residues. Trimming took 5 bases from V and 4 from J, leaving 12 bases between them. The CDR3 loop reads CASSLGWAYNEQFF. CDR3 DNA sequence: TGTGCCAGTAGTCTAGGTTGGGCATACAATGAGCAGTTCTTC.

This clone was counted once. The chain is built from TRBV4-1 and TRBJ2-7; D might be TRBD1 or TRBD2, each matching 6 bases. Looked up from germline, CDR1 is MGHRA and CDR2 is YSYEKL. This CDR3 comprises 15 residues. The V and J ends lost 0 bases and 5 bases respectively, with 14 bases between them. CDR3 nucleotides: TGCGCCAGCAGCCAAGAAAGGGGGGTCCCCAACGAGCAGTACTTC. Translating it yields CASSQERGVPNEQYF.

This clone was picked up one time. The rearrangement joins TRBV7-9 to TRBJ2-2; D is uncertain. Per germline, CDR1 SEHNR and CDR2 FQNEAQ (reference sequence). This CDR3 spans 16 amino acids. V lost 2 bases and J lost 4, with 14 bases in between. CDR3 nucleotide sequence: TGTGCCAGCAGCTTAATAGGCGGTCAGCTCACCGGGGAGCTGTTTTTT. It specifies CASSLIGGQLTGELFF.

The chain links TRBV13 to TRBJ2-5; no firm D call. The J call is uncertain, as TRBJ2-7 better fits the DNA end. Per germline, CDR1 PRHDT and CDR2 FYEKMQ (reference sequence). The CDR3 contains 14 residues. The CDR3 coding sequence is TGTGCCAGCAGCTTATCGCGGCAGGCTTCCGAGCAGTACTTC. Residues: CASSLSRQASEQYF.

The rearrangement joins TRBV19 to TRBJ1-5, with 7 positions matching TRBD1. This CDR3 is built from 17 residues. Germline lookup yields CDR1 LNHDA and CDR2 SQIVND (reference sequence). V lost 0 bases and J lost 3; bases outside the gene matches: 8. The CDR3 DNA reads TGTGCCAGTAGTATAGACCGCCCGGACAGGACCAATCAGCCCCAGCATTTT. Its translation: CASSIDRPDRTNQPQHF.

This clone was picked up one time. This sequence joins TRBV6-5 and TRBJ2-7; 9 nucleotides agree with TRBD1. The CDR3 covers 14 residues. The V segment lost 4 bases and the J segment 5 bases; nucleotides outside the gene matches: 6. CDR1 is MNHEY, CDR2 SVGAGI, per germline. The CDR3 DNA reads TGTGCCAGCAGTTCCGGGACAGGGATGAACGAGCAGTACTTC. Its protein is CASSSGTGMNEQYF.

This chain connects TRBV28 to TRBJ1-5; 7 bases are shared with TRBD1. The CDR3 runs to 14 residues. The trim removed 5 bases at V and 4 bases at J, leaving 5 bases unmatched. The germline gives CDR1 MDHEN, CDR2 SYDVKM. CDR3 bases: TGTGCCAGCAGTACCCCGACAGGGAATCAGCCCCAGCATTTT. Its translation: CASSTPTGNQPQHF.

This rearrangement joins TRBV27 to TRBJ2-2, with D perhaps TRBD2 (5 bases). The germline V gene encodes CDR1 MNHEY and CDR2 SMNVEV (reference sequence). The germline V and J ends were trimmed by 2 bases and 5 bases, with 15 bases remaining between them. The CDR3 loop spans 16 amino acids. The CDR3, as DNA: TGTGCCAGCAGTTTAGTGGTCGGGGAAGGGACCGGGGAGCTGTTTTTT. It encodes CASSLVVGEGTGELFF.

This chain links TRBV27 with TRBJ2-1; 10 positions agree with TRBD2. J was trimmed by 9 bases and V by 8 bases; bases with no gene match: 13. Germline lookup yields CDR1 MNHEY and CDR2 SMNVEV (reference sequence). The CDR3 loop spans 15 amino acids. CDR3 region: CASGLWSGRAFEQFF. CDR3 sequence (DNA): TGTGCCAGCGGCCTCTGGAGCGGGAGGGCGTTTGAGCAGTTCTTC.

The chain uses TRBV11-2 and TRBJ2-1; D possibly corresponds to TRBD1 (7 bases). Germline CDR1 reads SGHAT; CDR2 reads FQNNGV. The CDR3 has 14 residues. V was cut by 1 base and J by 8 bases, with 12 bases left in between. The CDR3 loop is CASSLGVRGDEQFF. DNA for the CDR3: TGTGCCAGCAGCTTAGGTGTCAGGGGGGATGAGCAGTTCTTC.

This clone was detected only a few times. The genes are TRBV2 and TRBJ1-5, with D tentatively TRBD1 (5 bases). Germline CDR1 SNHLY, CDR2 FYNNEI. The V gene lost 6 bases and the J gene lost 3 bases, with 12 bases spanning the gap. This CDR3 spans 14 amino acids. The CDR3 region has the DNA TGTGCCAGCAGCTTAGGGGACGCCAATCAGCCCCAGCATTTT. This gives the protein CASSLGDANQPQHF.

This clone was seen a handful of times. The chain has TRBV2 and TRBJ1-5; D is ambiguous. CDR1 and CDR2 from the germline V gene are SNHLY and FYNNEI. Trimming removed 4 bases from V and 4 bases from J, with 11 bases in between. The CDR3 sequence is 14 residues long. The CDR3 DNA reads as TGTGCCAGCAGTGTGTTAGGAGGTAATCAGCCCCAGCATTTT. This encodes CASSVLGGNQPQHF.

J is TRBJ1-2 and V is TRBV13, with TRBD1 identical over 7 bases. CDR3 length: 14 amino acids. J was trimmed by 4 bases and V by 4 bases; bases with no gene match: 6. Looked up from germline, CDR1 is PRHDT and CDR2 is FYEKMQ (reference sequence). CDR3 DNA: TGTGCCAGCAGCTCCGACAGGGCAGGCTATGGCTACACCTTC. Translating gives CASSSDRAGYGYTF.

This chain connects TRBV27 to TRBJ2-1; D is unclear. The V end lost 3 bases, the J end lost 5 bases, and 11 bases lay between the germline ends. Germline-derived CDR1 and CDR2 are MNHEY and SMNVEV (reference sequence). This CDR3 contains 14 residues. DNA of the CDR3: TGTGCCAGCAGTTTTCTAAGCGCTGACAATGAGCAGTTCTTC. Translation gives CASSFLSADNEQFF.

This chain uses TRBV11-2 with TRBJ2-2; 11 nucleotides align to TRBD1. Per germline, CDR1 SGHAT and CDR2 FQNNGV. With 3 bases clipped from V and 6 bases from J, the junction kept 3 bases outside the gene matches. The CDR3 has 15 amino acids. The CDR3: CASSLPGQGAGELFF. As DNA, the CDR3 is TGTGCCAGCAGCTTGCCGGGACAGGGGGCCGGGGAGCTGTTTTTT.

This clone was found once. The chain combines TRBV5-4 with TRBJ2-1; 11 bases fit TRBD2. V lost 0 bases, J lost 1 base, and 0 bases stayed unmatched. CDR3 length: 16 amino acids. Germline CDR1 SGHNT, CDR2 YYREEE (reference sequence). The CDR3: CASSLGLAGSYNEQFF. The CDR3, as DNA: TGTGCCAGCAGCTTGGGACTAGCGGGATCCTACAATGAGCAGTTCTTC.